The 2 T cell receptor beta chains presented below share a single source sample, sequenced in a study of Ad26.COV2.S vaccination and SARS-CoV-2 variants. Data came from immunoSEQ multiplex PCR; TCRdb stores just in-frame clones and leaves some out. The data contain 200,000 to 300,000 clones, roughly 90% of them seen just once; the ten biggest clones take up about 10%. Documented treatment: roughly 20 received Ad26.COV2.S at low or high dose, single or two shots; a few received placebo; per-sample allocation not given. Sampling was done on day 63 after the first vaccine or placebo injection. The sequences come from peripheral blood, collected in a trial of Ad26.COV2.S vaccine versus placebo. These receptors were taken from a person aged 18-65 years who received the Ad26.COV2.S COVID-19 vaccine or a placebo.

The chain employs TRBV28 and TRBJ1-2; D remains unclear. Germline values: CDR1 MDHEN, CDR2 SYDVKM. The V and J ends lost 2 bases and 4 bases respectively, with 11 bases between them. This CDR3 region has 14 residues. This chain's CDR3 is CASSLSWAFYGYTF. The CDR3 DNA sequence: TGTGCCAGCAGTTTAAGTTGGGCGTTCTATGGCTACACCTTC.

The rearrangement joins TRBV12-3 or TRBV12-4 to TRBJ1-2; perhaps TRBD1 as D (6 bases). This CDR3 is built from 13 residues. V dropped 6 bases and J dropped 2 bases, with 10 bases sitting between them. The CDR3: CASSRQENYGYTF. Here the CDR3 DNA reads TGTGCCAGCAGCCGACAGGAGAACTATGGCTACACCTTC.